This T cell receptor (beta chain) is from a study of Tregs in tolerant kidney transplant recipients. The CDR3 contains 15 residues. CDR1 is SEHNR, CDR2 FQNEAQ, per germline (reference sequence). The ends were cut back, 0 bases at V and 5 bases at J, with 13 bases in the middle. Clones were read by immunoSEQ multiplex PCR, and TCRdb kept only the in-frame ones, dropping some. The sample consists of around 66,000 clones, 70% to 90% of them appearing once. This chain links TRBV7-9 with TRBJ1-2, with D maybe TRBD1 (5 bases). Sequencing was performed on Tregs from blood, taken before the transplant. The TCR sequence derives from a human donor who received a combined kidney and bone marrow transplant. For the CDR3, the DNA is TGTGCCAGCAGCTTAGCGGGGGTAGGGGCATATGGCTACACCTTC. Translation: CASSLAGVGAYGYTF.